The 23 T cell receptor beta chains in this list originate from one sample, sequenced in a study of blood T cell repertoires in COVID-19. Generated by immunoSEQ multiplex PCR, the TCRdb table keeps only in-frame clones and is missing some. The table lists approximately 210,000 clones, about 77% of them singletons. The sample comprised PBMCs or T cells enriched from blood (not recorded which). The receptors were sampled from a woman aged 50 to 60 with acute COVID-19.

The J gene is TRBJ1-1, the V gene TRBV6-6, with D possibly being TRBD1 (6 bases). The CDR3 has 13 residues. Germline V CDR1 and CDR2: MNHNY, SVGAGI (reference sequence). V gave up 7 bases and J gave up 1 base, with 10 bases separating them. The CDR3 sequence: CASMDRGNTEAFF. The CDR3 DNA follows: TGTGCCAGCATGGACAGAGGGAACACTGAAGCTTTCTTT.

The J gene is TRBJ1-2, the V gene TRBV25-1, with D hard to call. The germline gives CDR1 MGHDK, CDR2 SYGVNS. The CDR3 sequence is 13 residues long. Trimming pared 6 bases from V and 3 bases from J, leaving 11 bases between. The CDR3 protein is CASSPPTHYGYTF. The CDR3 coding sequence is TGTGCCAGCAGCCCCCCGACTCACTATGGCTACACCTTC.

J is TRBJ2-1 and V is TRBV9; 12 bases agree with TRBD2. CDR1 and CDR2 from the germline V gene are SGDLS and YYNGEE. V lost 2 bases and J lost 2; bases outside the gene matches: 8. The CDR3 has 18 amino acids. The CDR3 region is CASSVSSGGAVPYNEQFF. DNA for the CDR3: TGTGCCAGCAGCGTGTCTAGCGGGGGGGCCGTTCCCTACAATGAGCAGTTCTTC.

The chain is built from TRBV7-8 and TRBJ2-5; a possible D gene is TRBD1 (6 bases). Trimming left V 5 bases short and J 2 bases short, with 15 bases between. CDR1 SGHVS and CDR2 FQNEAQ come from the germline V gene. The CDR3 has 15 residues. CDR3 sequence (DNA): TGTGCCAGCAGCAAGAGGGCAGGGGCTCAAGAGACCCAGTACTTC. Translated: CASSKRAGAQETQYF.

The CDR3 protein is CARQLPGGCRQPQHF. The CDR3 DNA is TGTGCCAGACAATTGCCCGGGGGGTGTAGGCAGCCCCAGCATTTT. The chain is built from TRBV19 and TRBJ1-5; possibly TRBD1 for D (5 bases). Germline assignment: CDR1 LNHDA and CDR2 SQIVND (reference sequence). V was clipped by 9 bases and J by 7 bases, with 22 bases between them. The CDR3 length is 15 residues.

This clone has only one observation. V is TRBV18 and J is TRBJ1-1; D is unclear. CDR3 length: 10 amino acids. The V end lost 5 bases, the J end lost 11 bases, and 9 bases lay between the germline ends. CDR1 is KGHSH, CDR2 LQKENI, per germline. The CDR3 sequence is CASSANEAFF. The CDR3 region has the DNA TGTGCCAGCTCAGCGAACGAGGCTTTCTTT.

This chain links TRBV28 with TRBJ1-2, with a tentative D call TRBD1 (6 bases). Germline lookup yields CDR1 MDHEN and CDR2 SYDVKM. The CDR3 spans 14 residues. Trimming shortened V by 4 bases and J by 8 bases, and 17 bases separated the two germline ends. CDR3 nucleotides: TGTGCCAGCAGTTCACAACTACAGGGACGCGGCTACACCTTC. Its protein is CASSSQLQGRGYTF.

V and J are TRBV2 and TRBJ1-5; no firm D call. Germline V CDR1 and CDR2: SNHLY, FYNNEI. There are 14 residues in the CDR3. V was shortened by 7 bases and J by 0 bases, with 10 bases between the two germline ends. CDR3 sequence reads: CASTPGYSNQPQHF. CDR3 bases: TGTGCCAGCACTCCAGGTTATAGCAATCAGCCCCAGCATTTT.

The chain uses TRBV6-6 and TRBJ2-5, with a weak D call TRBD1 (6 bases). CDR1 is MNHNY and CDR2 is SVGAGI in the germline V gene (reference sequence). The CDR3 is 14 amino acids. Trimming left V 8 bases short and J 5 bases short, with 18 bases between. The CDR3 DNA reads as TGTGCCAGCCTCGGGACAAGGGGTTCGGAGACCCAGTACTTC. Translated: CASLGTRGSETQYF.

The J gene is TRBJ2-5, the V gene TRBV9; D is possibly TRBD2 (6 bases). The CDR3 spans 14 residues. Germline V gives CDR1 SGDLS, CDR2 YYNGEE. The V end was cut by 0 bases, the J end by 4 bases, with 10 bases between. The DNA of the CDR3 is TGTGCCAGCAGCGTAGGGGGGGTCCGAGAGACCCAGTACTTC. Translated: CASSVGGVRETQYF.

V usage is TRBV5-1 and J usage is TRBJ2-4; no firm D call. The CDR3 runs to 11 residues. CDR1 SGHRS and CDR2 YFSETQ come from the germline V gene. V was trimmed by 7 bases and J by 1 base, leaving 3 bases between them. CDR3 nucleotide sequence: TGCGCCAGCGCGGCCAAAAACATTCAGTACTTC. This encodes CASAAKNIQYF.

The chain carries TRBV5-1 and TRBJ1-1; perhaps TRBD1 as D (6 bases). The germline gives CDR1 SGHRS, CDR2 YFSETQ. This CDR3 spans 14 amino acids. V was pared by 0 bases and J by 0 bases, with 6 bases between. CDR3 amino acids: CASSLGGLNTEAFF. CDR3 DNA sequence: TGCGCCAGCAGCTTGGGGGGGCTGAACACTGAAGCTTTCTTT.

V and J are TRBV28 and TRBJ1-6; 10 positions match TRBD1. The CDR3 runs to 20 residues. V was pared by 7 bases and J by 0 bases, with 15 bases of the junction left unmatched. The germline CDR1 and CDR2 sequences are MDHEN and SYDVKM. As DNA, the CDR3 is TGTGCCAGCAATACCGCGGGGGACAGGGGCCCCAGCTCCTATAATTCACCCCTCCACTTT. Protein product: CASNTAGDRGPSSYNSPLHF.

This clone occurred once. The chain recombines TRBV4-2 with TRBJ2-3; a weak D match, TRBD1 (7 bases). The germline V and J ends were trimmed by 4 bases and 5 bases, with 13 bases remaining between them. This CDR3 comprises 14 residues. Germline CDR1 is LGHNA and CDR2 is YNFKEQ. Here the CDR3 DNA reads TGTGCCAGCAGCCCCAGGCAGGGGGGAGATACGCAGTATTTT. Translating gives CASSPRQGGDTQYF.

The rearrangement joins TRBV2 to TRBJ2-2; D is unclear. V lost 8 bases and J 4 bases, leaving 17 bases between the germline ends. The CDR3 loop spans 15 amino acids. Germline V lookup: CDR1 SNHLY, CDR2 FYNNEI. Here the CDR3 DNA reads TGTGCCAGCTTCTCTGGCGGCGGAGCCACCGGGGAGCTGTTTTTT. Translating it yields CASFSGGGATGELFF.

V is TRBV19 and J is TRBJ2-3; 7 bases fit TRBD2. Germline CDR1 reads LNHDA; CDR2 reads SQIVND (reference sequence). With V trimmed by 3 bases and J by 3 bases, 9 bases remained unmatched. The CDR3 runs to 16 residues. The CDR3 region is CASSIGSGDITDTQYF. For the CDR3, the DNA is TGTGCCAGTAGTATTGGGAGCGGGGATATTACAGATACGCAGTATTTT. Complete variable domain (other parts from reference TRBV19 and TRBJ2-3): DGGITQSPKYLFRKEGQNVTLSCEQNLNHDAMYWYRQDPGQGLRLIYYSQIVNDFQKGDIAEGYSVSREKKESFPLTVTSAQKNPTAFYLCASSIGSGDITDTQYFGPGTRLTVL.

This clone has more than one count but fewer than ten. The chain links TRBV5-8 to TRBJ2-2, with D possibly being TRBD2 (5 bases). The length of the CDR3 is 14 residues. Germline CDR1 is SGHTS and CDR2 is YDEGEE. V was shortened by 4 bases and J by 5 bases, with 12 bases between the two germline ends. CDR3 DNA sequence: TGTGCCAGCAGCAAAGGACTGGATACCGGGGAGCTGTTTTTT. Residues: CASSKGLDTGELFF.

The chain has TRBV29-1 and TRBJ2-5; TRBD2 aligns across 16 bases. The CDR3 length is 16 residues. V was pared by 7 bases and J by 14 bases, with 19 bases of the junction left unmatched. Germline CDR1 is SQVTM and CDR2 is ANQGSEA. The CDR3 DNA is TGCAGCGGATCACAACCGGGACTAGCGGGGGGGGATAAAGAATACTTC. Residues: CSGSQPGLAGGDKEYF.

The CDR3 region has the DNA TGTGCCAGCAGCTTGGAGGGGGCGTACACTGAAGCTTTCTTT. Translation: CASSLEGAYTEAFF. The chain combines TRBV5-4 with TRBJ1-1, with 7 positions matching TRBD1. Per the germline V gene, CDR1 is SGHNT and CDR2 is YYREEE (reference sequence). The length of the CDR3 is 14 residues. Trimming took 0 bases from V and 3 from J; bases not matched to a gene: 2.

The chain couples TRBV19 to TRBJ1-2; TRBD1 agrees at 7 bases. V trimming: 8 bases; J trimming: 8 bases; junction bases outside the gene matches: 11. The germline V gene has CDR1 LNHDA and CDR2 SQIVND (reference sequence). This CDR3 region has 13 residues. CDR3 loop: CASRTGMARGYTF. DNA for the CDR3: TGTGCCAGTCGGACAGGAATGGCGCGAGGCTACACCTTC.

The gene calls are TRBV25-1 and TRBJ2-5; 9 nucleotides align to TRBD1. Trimming at V came to 2 bases and at J to 3 bases, leaving 4 bases not matched to a gene. This CDR3 is 15 amino acids long. Per the germline V gene, CDR1 is MGHDK and CDR2 is SYGVNS. Here the CDR3 DNA reads TGTGCCAGCAGTGAACGGCGGGACAGGGAAGAGACCCAGTACTTC. It encodes CASSERRDREETQYF.

V gene TRBV18 combines with J gene TRBJ1-4; D gene ambiguous. V lost 1 base and J lost 4, with 7 bases in between. Germline lookup yields CDR1 KGHSH and CDR2 LQKENI. The CDR3 extends over 14 amino acids. CDR3 residues: CASSPLDINEKLFF. Written as DNA, the CDR3 is TGTGCCAGCTCACCACTAGACATTAATGAAAAACTGTTTTTT.

The chain employs TRBV7-2 and TRBJ2-3, with a possible D match to TRBD1 (7 bases). The germline CDR1 and CDR2 sequences are SGHTA and FQGNSA. The CDR3 loop spans 15 amino acids. V lost 6 bases, J lost 2 bases, and 15 bases lay in between. The CDR3: CASRPGGQITDTQYF. For the CDR3, the DNA is TGTGCCAGCAGACCCGGGGGACAGATCACAGATACGCAGTATTTT.